These 4 T cell receptor beta chains originate from one sample sequenced in a study of blood T cell repertoires in COVID-19. Sequencing was performed with immunoSEQ multiplex PCR; in TCRdb, only in-frame clones are kept and a portion is missing. The data hold 130,000 to 150,000 clones, with approximately 81% observed a single time. The sequenced material came from peripheral blood. These receptors were taken from a human donor in a cohort sampled during active COVID-19.

V and J are TRBV5-4 and TRBJ2-7; 8 positions match TRBD2. V shed 2 bases and J 5 bases; nucleotides not matched to a gene: 9. This CDR3 spans 15 amino acids. Germline V gives CDR1 SGHNT, CDR2 YYREEE (reference sequence). The DNA for the CDR3 is TGTGCCAGCAGCTTAGGGACGGGGGGGCCTCACGAGCAGTACTTC. The encoded protein is CASSLGTGGPHEQYF.

The J gene is TRBJ2-1, the V gene TRBV9; TRBD2 aligns across 13 bases. CDR1 is SGDLS, CDR2 YYNGEE, per germline. The V gene end was trimmed by 0 bases and the J gene end by 10 bases; junction bases not matched to a gene: 10. This CDR3 contains 17 residues. The CDR3 loop reads CASSVGGGTSGVVEQFF. The CDR3 DNA sequence: TGTGCCAGCAGCGTAGGTGGGGGGACTAGCGGGGTCGTAGAGCAGTTCTTC.

J is TRBJ2-7 and V is TRBV19; 8 bases line up with TRBD2. The ends lost 1 base at V and 3 bases at J; junction bases unmatched: 5. Per the germline V gene, CDR1 is LNHDA and CDR2 is SQIVND (reference sequence). This CDR3 has 15 amino acids. The chain's CDR3 is CASSIGGGRIYEQYF. CDR3 coding DNA: TGTGCCAGTAGTATAGGGGGCGGGAGGATCTACGAGCAGTACTTC.

This chain's CDR3 is CASSQDLGGTFATNEKLFF. CDR3 nucleotide sequence: TGCGCCAGCAGCCAAGATCTGGGGGGGACATTCGCAACTAATGAAAAACTGTTTTTT. The V gene is TRBV4-1, the J gene TRBJ1-4; perhaps TRBD1 as D (6 bases). In germline, CDR1 is MGHRA, CDR2 YSYEKL. This CDR3 comprises 19 residues. Trimming removed 0 bases from V and 0 bases from J, with 17 bases in between.